The 24 T cell receptor beta chains given below trace back to one sample, sequenced in a study of cytomegalovirus exposure and HLA in healthy donors. The PCR had 60 Vbeta and 13 Jbeta primers. The assay was immunoSEQ multiplex PCR, and TCRdb's table has in-frame clones only and misses some. The table counts some 200,000 clones; more than 0.95% lies in the top ten. The source material was PBMCs. The receptor set was obtained from a girl aged 2 to 9 in good health and CMV-seropositive.

The rearrangement links TRBV5-1 to TRBJ1-1; possibly TRBD1 for D (5 bases). V shed 4 bases and J shed 3 bases, with 22 bases lying between them. The CDR3 has 17 residues. The germline V gene has CDR1 SGHRS and CDR2 YFSETQ. DNA of the CDR3: TGCGCCAGCAGCCTGGGAATACAAGGGACTCTGGACACTGAAGCTTTCTTT. Protein sequence: CASSLGIQGTLDTEAFF. Looking up the rest from reference TRBV5-1 and TRBJ1-1 gives the full variable domain: KAGVTQTPRYLIKTRGQQVTLSCSPISGHRSVSWYQQTPGQGLQFLFEYFSETQRNKGNFPGRFSGRQFSNSRSEMNVSTLELGDSALYLCASSLGIQGTLDTEAFFGQGTRLTVV.

This chain joins TRBV6-1 and TRBJ1-5; 11 bases agree with TRBD1. V dropped 3 bases and J dropped 1; count of bases not matched to a gene: 8. Germline V gene sequence: CDR1 MNHNS, CDR2 SASEGT. CDR3 length: 18 amino acids. The CDR3 nucleotides read TGTGCCAGCAGTGAGGGGGGACAGGGGGACCTGAGCAATCAGCCCCAGCATTTT. Protein: CASSEGGQGDLSNQPQHF.

The J gene is TRBJ2-2, the V gene TRBV13, with 7 bases fitting TRBD1. Germline assignment: CDR1 PRHDT and CDR2 FYEKMQ (reference sequence). The CDR3 covers 14 residues. V was pared by 4 bases and J by 4 bases, with 3 bases of the junction left unmatched. As DNA, the CDR3 is TGTGCCAGCAGCTACGGGACAGCCACCGGGGAGCTGTTTTTT. It specifies CASSYGTATGELFF.

The rearrangement links TRBV28 to TRBJ2-6; TRBD1 matches 7 bases. Germline CDR1 is MDHEN and CDR2 is SYDVKM. The trim removed 6 bases at V and 0 bases at J, leaving 11 bases unmatched. The CDR3 sequence is 18 residues long. CDR3 sequence reads: CASSRRQGSLSGANVLTF. Written as DNA, the CDR3 is TGTGCCAGCAGCCGCCGACAGGGATCTCTCTCTGGGGCCAACGTCCTGACTTTC. Based on the CDR3 plus reference TRBV28 and TRBJ2-6, the full variable domain is DVKVTQSSRYLVKRTGEKVFLECVQDMDHENMFWYRQDPGLGLRLIYFSYDVKMKEKGDIPEGYSVSREKKERFSLILESASTNQTSMYLCASSRRQGSLSGANVLTFGAGSRLTVL.

On this clone itself: A read error may account for a junction end that differs from germline. The chain links TRBV7-7 to TRBJ2-5; TRBD2 aligns across 9 bases. The better agreement between TRBJ2-7 and the DNA end casts doubt on the J call. The CDR3 has 19 residues. Germline CDR1 reads SSHAT; CDR2 reads FNYEAQ (reference sequence). The CDR3 coding sequence is TGTGCTAGCACCGACGAGGGGGCTGAGCGGGAGGAGAGTCGGGACGAGCAGTACTTC. Its protein is CASTDEGAEREESRDEQYF.

The rearrangement joins TRBV9 to TRBJ2-1; D gene ambiguous. The germline gives CDR1 SGDLS, CDR2 YYNGEE. This CDR3 has 15 residues. Trimming removed 4 bases at V and 4 bases at J, with 15 bases between. The CDR3 loop reads CASSYNQAVYNEQFF. The CDR3 coding sequence is TGTGCCAGCAGCTACAATCAGGCCGTTTACAATGAGCAGTTCTTC.

The rearrangement uses TRBV28 and TRBJ2-1; D may be TRBD2 (5 bases). Trimming left V 6 bases short and J 1 base short, with 13 bases between. The CDR3 is made up of 15 amino acids. The germline V gene encodes CDR1 MDHEN and CDR2 SYDVKM. This CDR3 reads CASRELSGSYNEQFF. The CDR3 region has the DNA TGTGCCAGCAGGGAACTTTCGGGGTCCTACAATGAGCAGTTCTTC.

With respect to this clone: Mismatch with germline at one junction end may stem from a read error. This sequence joins TRBV15 and TRBJ1-4; D call uncertain. CDR3 length equals 14 residues. Germline values: CDR1 LNHNV, CDR2 YYDKDF (reference sequence). This CDR3 reads CATSRETTNEKLFF. The CDR3 DNA reads TGTGCCACCAGCAGAGAGACAACGAATGAAAAACTGTTTTTT.

This chain uses TRBV18 with TRBJ2-5; 7 positions agree with TRBD1. Losses at the gene ends were 2 bases for V and 7 bases for J; bases not matched to a gene: 7. This CDR3 has 14 amino acids. Per germline, CDR1 KGHSH and CDR2 LQKENI. Written as DNA, the CDR3 is TGTGCCAGCTCACCAGAGACAGGGATCGGGACCCAGTACTTC. It encodes CASSPETGIGTQYF.

The rearrangement links TRBV6-5 to TRBJ2-7; no reliable D call. The CDR3 has 15 amino acids. V was cut by 5 bases and J by 7 bases, with 21 bases left in between. Germline-derived CDR1 and CDR2 are MNHEY and SVGAGI. In nucleotides, the CDR3 is TGTGCCAGCAGTACCACCCCAGGCGAACTTCGTGAGCAGTACTTC. It is translated as CASSTTPGELREQYF.

The chain joins TRBV19 to TRBJ1-1; a weak D match, TRBD1 (6 bases). Trimming stripped 3 bases from V and 1 base from J, with 6 bases between. This CDR3 has 13 amino acids. The germline V gene encodes CDR1 LNHDA and CDR2 SQIVND (reference sequence). Written as DNA, the CDR3 is TGTGCCAGTAGTATGACAGGGAACACTGAAGCTTTCTTT. Translating it yields CASSMTGNTEAFF.

The chain has TRBV14 and TRBJ1-1; 7 nucleotides match TRBD1. Germline values: CDR1 SGHDN, CDR2 FVKESK. The CDR3 totals 16 residues. V was clipped by 5 bases and J by 1 base; unmatched bases: 10. The CDR3, as DNA: TGTGCCAGCAGCAGATGGACAGGTGGATCGAACACTGAAGCTTTCTTT. Its translation is CASSRWTGGSNTEAFF.

The chain joins TRBV9 to TRBJ2-3; maybe TRBD2 (6 bases). The V gene's germline CDR1 is SGDLS and CDR2 YYNGEE. CDR3 length equals 16 residues. Deletions cut 0 bases from V and 0 bases from J, with 11 bases between. The CDR3 loop reads CASSVAPAGSTDTQYF. CDR3 in DNA: TGTGCCAGCAGCGTAGCTCCCGCGGGAAGCACAGATACGCAGTATTTT. Based on the CDR3 plus reference TRBV9 and TRBJ2-3, the full variable domain is DSGVTQTPKHLITATGQRVTLRCSPRSGDLSVYWYQQSLDQGLQFLIQYYNGEERAKGNILERFSAQQFPDLHSELNLSSLELGDSALYFCASSVAPAGSTDTQYFGPGTRLTVL.

CDR3 coding DNA: TGTGCCAGCTCACCGATTTCTCGACAGGGTCAAGAGACCCAGTACTTC. Encoded protein: CASSPISRQGQETQYF. The V gene is TRBV18, the J gene TRBJ2-5, with TRBD1 matching 7 bases. Trimming at V came to 3 bases and at J to 2 bases, leaving 9 bases not matched to a gene. Germline assignment: CDR1 KGHSH and CDR2 LQKENI. This CDR3 is 16 amino acids long. Full variable domain (missing parts from reference TRBV18 and TRBJ2-5): NAGVMQNPRHLVRRRGQEARLRCSPMKGHSHVYWYRQLPEEGLKFMVYLQKENIIDESGMPKERFSAEFPKEGPSILRIQQVVRGDSAAYFCASSPISRQGQETQYFGPGTRLLVL.

The J gene is TRBJ2-7, the V gene TRBV2; TRBD2 agrees at 9 bases. Germline loops: CDR1 SNHLY, CDR2 FYNNEI. There are 14 residues in the CDR3. Trimming at V came to 3 bases and at J to 5 bases, leaving 5 bases not matched to a gene. CDR3 residues: CASSDLAGFNEQYF. The CDR3 DNA reads as TGTGCCAGCAGTGACCTAGCGGGATTCAACGAGCAGTACTTC.

The chain couples TRBV4-1 to TRBJ2-5; 9 nucleotides line up with TRBD1. The J call is uncertain, as TRBJ2-7 better fits the DNA end. The length of the CDR3 is 15 residues. Germline V CDR1 and CDR2: MGHRA, YSYEKL. The DNA of the CDR3 is TGCGCCAGCAGCCGAGAGACAGGGGGAACCTACGAGCAGTACTTC. Translation gives CASSRETGGTYEQYF.

CDR3 loop: CASSLDINSGNTIYF. The DNA of the CDR3 is TGCGCCAGCAGCTTAGATATCAACTCTGGAAACACCATATATTTT. The rearrangement links TRBV4-1 to TRBJ1-3; D not resolved. The CDR3 covers 15 residues. Trimming took 5 bases from V and 0 from J, leaving 11 bases between them. The V gene's germline CDR1 is MGHRA and CDR2 YSYEKL.

The chain couples TRBV28 to TRBJ2-2, with TRBD2 as a possible D gene (6 bases). The CDR3 sequence is 15 residues long. Trimming shortened V by 6 bases and J by 3 bases, and 14 bases separated the two germline ends. The germline V gene has CDR1 MDHEN and CDR2 SYDVKM. The CDR3 is CASRPGELDTGELFF. The DNA of the CDR3 is TGTGCCAGCAGGCCGGGGGAGTTGGACACCGGGGAGCTGTTTTTT.

The chain links TRBV7-6 to TRBJ2-2; 14 bases line up with TRBD2. CDR3 length equals 19 residues. CDR1 is SGHVS and CDR2 is FNYEAQ in the germline V gene. V was clipped by 5 bases and J by 0 bases; unmatched bases: 8. DNA for the CDR3: TGTGCCAGCAGCGCCAGACTAGCGGGAGGGCCGACGAACACCGGGGAGCTGTTTTTT. It yields the protein CASSARLAGGPTNTGELFF.

The gene calls are TRBV30 and TRBJ2-7, with TRBD2 identical over 12 bases. From germline, CDR1 is GTSNPN and CDR2 SVGIG (reference sequence). The ends lost 8 bases at V and 5 bases at J; junction bases unmatched: 16. The CDR3 totals 16 residues. The DNA of the CDR3 is TGTGCCGGCTCACGACCGCTAGCGGGAGGGCCCCACGAGCAGTACTTC. Translation gives CAGSRPLAGGPHEQYF.

V is TRBV5-1 and J is TRBJ2-7, with 12 bases that match TRBD2. The CDR3 spans 16 residues. J gave up 6 bases and V 3 bases, and 10 bases lay outside the gene matches. Germline CDR1 and CDR2: SGHRS and YFSETQ. CDR3 region: CASSWGTGTSGLEQYF. The CDR3 DNA sequence: TGCGCCAGCAGCTGGGGGACCGGGACTAGCGGGCTCGAGCAGTACTTC.

V usage is TRBV10-3 and J usage is TRBJ2-5; a possible D gene is TRBD2 (5 bases). Germline V gives CDR1 ENHRY, CDR2 SYGVKD. The CDR3 sequence is 15 residues long. V lost 6 bases, J lost 1 base, and 15 bases lay in between. The CDR3 is CAISGVVDSQETQYF. CDR3 coding DNA: TGTGCCATCAGCGGGGTAGTGGATTCCCAAGAGACCCAGTACTTC.

The rearrangement links TRBV27 to TRBJ1-2; 7 bases are a match to TRBD1. After removal of 5 bases from V and 2 bases from J, the junction contained 8 bases not matched to a gene. The CDR3 is made up of 15 amino acids. The germline gives CDR1 MNHEY, CDR2 SMNVEV (reference sequence). The DNA for the CDR3 is TGTGCCAGCAGTCCCCGACAGGGACTCAACTATGGCTACACCTTC. Translation gives CASSPRQGLNYGYTF.

The chain combines TRBV4-2 with TRBJ2-2; 16 bases align to TRBD2. The CDR3 is 20 residues long. CDR1 LGHNA and CDR2 YNFKEQ come from the germline V gene. V lost 4 bases, J lost 2 bases, and 10 bases stayed unmatched. The CDR3 region is CASSPPGGLAGGRNTGELFF. The CDR3 DNA sequence: TGTGCCAGCAGCCCCCCGGGGGGACTAGCGGGAGGGCGAAACACCGGGGAGCTGTTTTTT.